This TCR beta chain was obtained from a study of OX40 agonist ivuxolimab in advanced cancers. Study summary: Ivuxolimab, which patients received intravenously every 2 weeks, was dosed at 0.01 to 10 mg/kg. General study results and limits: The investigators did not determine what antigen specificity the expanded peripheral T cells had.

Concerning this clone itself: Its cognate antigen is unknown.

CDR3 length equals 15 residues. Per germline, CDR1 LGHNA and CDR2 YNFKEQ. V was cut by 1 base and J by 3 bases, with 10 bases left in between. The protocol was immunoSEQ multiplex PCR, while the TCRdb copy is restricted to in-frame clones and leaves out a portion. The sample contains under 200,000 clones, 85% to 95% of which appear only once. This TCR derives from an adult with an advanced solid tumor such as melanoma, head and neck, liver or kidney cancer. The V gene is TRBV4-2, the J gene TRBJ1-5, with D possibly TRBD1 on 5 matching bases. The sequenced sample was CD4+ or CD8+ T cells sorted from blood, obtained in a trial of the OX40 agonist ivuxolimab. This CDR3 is CASSQGKGANQPQHF. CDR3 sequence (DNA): TGTGCCAGCAGCCAAGGTAAAGGGGCCAATCAGCCCCAGCATTTT.